This T cell receptor beta chain came from a study of cytomegalovirus exposure and HLA in healthy donors. About the study: Early release data held 85 million to 95 million unique TCRs from HLA-typed donors.

A remark on this clone: Its specificity is unknown.

Study-wide results and caveats: Both high specificity and high sensitivity reportedly marked the classifier's diagnosis of cytomegalovirus status. HLA restriction was apparent for most CMV-associated TCR beta chains in a later analysis.

The PCR contained 60 Vbeta and 13 Jbeta primers. The data were produced by immunoSEQ multiplex PCR, yet TCRdb's version contains in-frame clones alone and is incomplete. The sample has some 130,000 clones, and its top ten clones hold approximately 1.8%. With V trimmed by 3 bases and J by 7 bases, 14 bases remained unmatched. Germline V gives CDR1 MNHEY, CDR2 SMNVEV (reference sequence). The CDR3 has 16 amino acids. The receptor was derived from a man in his late teens or twenties in good health and CMV-seronegative. The chain carries TRBV27 and TRBJ2-7; 8 positions match TRBD1. Sequencing input: PBMCs. For the CDR3, the DNA is TGTGCCAGCAGTTTTGGGCAGGGGGCGCTCCCGCGGGAGCAGTACTTC. Translated, it gives CASSFGQGALPREQYF.